Below, 10 T cell receptor beta chains from the same sample are listed, as sequenced in a study of cytomegalovirus exposure and HLA in healthy donors (dated by TCRdb to the late 2010s). The receptor library was made with the immunoSEQ multiplex PCR assay. A mixture of 60 forward primers for TCR Vbeta segments and 13 reverse primers for TCR Jbeta segments was used in the multiplex PCR. This immuneACCESS table, as held by TCRdb, lists in-frame sequences with V and J called but not all clones. Of the missing ones, under half trace to an unresolved V gene in checked studies; the others have no known cause. The sample contains about 140,000 clones, 70% to 85% of them found a single time. The ten biggest clones cover around 1.5% of the sample. The specimen sequenced was PBMCs. The receptor source for this set is a man aged 30-40 years in good health and CMV-seropositive.

Comment on this clone: Other DNA sequences in the same sample also yield this CDR3. CDR3 DNA sequence: TGCGCCAGCAGCAGACAGTCCTTAAGCTCCTATAATTCACCCCTCCACTTT. It yields the protein CASSRQSLSSYNSPLHF. J is TRBJ1-6 and V is TRBV5-1, with D possibly matching TRBD1 (5 bases). Germline V CDR1 and CDR2: SGHRS, YFSETQ. This CDR3 contains 17 residues. The ends were cut back, 4 bases at V and 0 bases at J, with 14 bases in the middle.

The chain links TRBV7-2 to TRBJ2-7; perhaps TRBD2 as D (6 bases). CDR3 length: 15 amino acids. The V end lost 2 bases, the J end lost 7 bases, and 18 bases lay between the germline ends. Per germline, CDR1 SGHTA and CDR2 FQGNSA. Here the CDR3 reads CASSLSQASRGEQYF. CDR3 DNA: TGTGCCAGCAGCTTATCGCAGGCATCTCGGGGGGAGCAGTACTTC.

This clone was counted a few times. The chain carries TRBV4-1 and TRBJ2-1; D is ambiguous. The germline gives CDR1 MGHRA, CDR2 YSYEKL. V gave up 2 bases and J gave up 1 base, with 6 bases separating them. The CDR3 length is 14 residues. The CDR3 here is CASSQTESYNEQFF. CDR3 nucleotide sequence: TGCGCCAGCAGCCAAACAGAGTCCTACAATGAGCAGTTCTTC.

Comment on this clone: Mismatch with germline at one junction end may stem from a read error. The chain employs TRBV7-7 and TRBJ2-5; 14 bases map to TRBD2. CDR3 length: 17 residues. Germline CDR1 is SSHAT and CDR2 is FNYEAQ (reference sequence). In DNA form, the CDR3 reads TGTGCTAGCAGCTTAGCGGGGACTAGCGGGAGTCAAGAGACCCAGTACTTC. Translating it yields CASSLAGTSGSQETQYF.

The rearrangement links TRBV4-2 to TRBJ1-2; D might be TRBD1 (5 bases). The CDR3 is 16 amino acids. Trimming removed 4 bases at V and 3 bases at J, with 18 bases between. Germline V lookup: CDR1 LGHNA, CDR2 YNFKEQ. Here the CDR3 DNA reads TGTGCCAGCAGCCTACACGACAGAGATTTGGACTATGGCTACACCTTC. This encodes CASSLHDRDLDYGYTF.

The rearrangement links TRBV6-1 to TRBJ2-3; 7 bases map to TRBD2. V lost 1 base and J lost 4; bases outside the gene matches: 11. Per germline, CDR1 MNHNS and CDR2 SASEGT. CDR3 length: 17 amino acids. In nucleotides, the CDR3 is TGTGCCAGCAGTGAAGTAGGGGCGGGAGTTCCGGCAGATACGCAGTATTTT. Its translation: CASSEVGAGVPADTQYF.

This clone was counted once. The gene calls are TRBV2 and TRBJ2-7; D gene unclear. Trimming removed 1 base from V and 1 base from J, with 8 bases in between. The CDR3 extends over 14 amino acids. Looked up from germline, CDR1 is SNHLY and CDR2 is FYNNEI. The CDR3 loop is CASSEDRLSYEQYF. For the CDR3, the DNA is TGTGCCAGCAGTGAAGACAGATTATCCTACGAGCAGTACTTC. The full variable domain, completed using reference TRBV2 and TRBJ2-7, is EPEVTQTPSHQVTQMGQEVILRCVPISNHLYFYWYRQILGQKVEFLVSFYNNEISEKSEIFDDQFSVERPDGSNFTLKIRSTKLEDSAMYFCASSEDRLSYEQYFGPGTRLTVT.

V usage is TRBV10-3 and J usage is TRBJ2-1, with 7 bases that match TRBD2. The CDR3 length is 14 residues. V dropped 9 bases and J dropped 8; count of bases not matched to a gene: 13. Per the germline V gene, CDR1 is ENHRY and CDR2 is SYGVKD. The CDR3 DNA sequence: TGTGCCATTTCCGGGACTTGGGGGGGGGATGAGCAGTTCTTC. Encoded protein: CAISGTWGGDEQFF.

The J gene is TRBJ2-1, the V gene TRBV30, with TRBD1 matching over 7 bases. CDR1 and CDR2 (germline): GTSNPN, SVGIG (reference sequence). V lost 2 bases and J lost 0; bases outside the gene matches: 10. The CDR3 is made up of 17 amino acids. The CDR3, as DNA: TGTGCCTGGAGTTACTTGGGACAGCTATTCTCCTACAATGAGCAGTTCTTC. Translation gives CAWSYLGQLFSYNEQFF.

This clone was detected a few times. This rearrangement joins TRBV2 to TRBJ2-7, with a tentative D call TRBD2 (6 bases). The CDR3 is 14 residues long. V was cut by 4 bases and J by 0 bases, with 10 bases left in between. Per the germline V gene, CDR1 is SNHLY and CDR2 is FYNNEI. The CDR3 reads CASSVERASYEQYF. In DNA form, the CDR3 reads TGTGCCAGCAGTGTCGAGCGGGCCTCCTACGAGCAGTACTTC.